The 19 T cell receptor beta chains given below trace back to one sample, sequenced in a study of cytomegalovirus exposure and HLA in healthy donors (dated 2017 in TCRdb). To prepare the library, the immunoSEQ multiplex PCR assay was applied. The multiplex PCR relied on a mix of 60 forward primers for TCR Vbeta segments and 13 reverse primers for TCR Jbeta segments. TCRdb limited this immuneACCESS table to in-frame rearrangements with V and J called. A share of clones is missing; checked studies link under half to unresolved V genes, and the rest is unexplained. Present in this sample are 110,000 or so clones, more than 60% of which were seen just once. Together, the top ten hold about 5.8% of the sample. Material: PBMCs. These receptors originate from a male donor in good health and CMV-seronegative.

The chain recombines TRBV18 with TRBJ2-1, with a possible D match to TRBD2 (6 bases). Trimming removed 2 bases at V and 2 bases at J, with 13 bases between. Germline CDR1 and CDR2: KGHSH and LQKENI. The CDR3 loop spans 16 amino acids. In DNA form, the CDR3 reads TGTGCCAGCTCACCAAATAGCGGATTTGCCTACAATGAGCAGTTCTTC. Amino acid sequence: CASSPNSGFAYNEQFF.

This clone was counted a single time. V gene TRBV12-5 combines with J gene TRBJ2-2, with 7 bases lining up with TRBD1. This CDR3 contains 15 residues. Germline V gene lookup returns CDR1 LGHNT and CDR2 FRNRAP. V lost 0 bases and J lost 5; bases outside the gene matches: 3. The CDR3 coding sequence is TGTGCTAGTGGTTTGGTACAGGGGCAAACCGGGGAGCTGTTTTTT. It encodes CASGLVQGQTGELFF.

The chain employs TRBV6-6 and TRBJ2-7; 11 bases fit TRBD1. The CDR3 length is 14 residues. After removal of 5 bases from V and 0 bases from J, the junction contained 0 bases not matched to a gene. The germline V gene has CDR1 MNHNY and CDR2 SVGAGI (reference sequence). The CDR3 DNA reads TGTGCCAGCAGTGGGACAGGGGGCTCCTACGAGCAGTACTTC. This codes for CASSGTGGSYEQYF.

The V call is TRBV7-3, the J call TRBJ2-7, with a weak D call TRBD1 (5 bases). The germline V gene has CDR1 SGHTA and CDR2 FQGTGA. V was trimmed by 9 bases and J by 3 bases, leaving 18 bases between them. The CDR3 runs to 14 residues. Here the CDR3 DNA reads TGTGCCAGACCAAGCTCCGACAGCTGCTACGAGCAGTACTTC. It codes for CARPSSDSCYEQYF.

This clone was counted a few times. The chain joins TRBV28 to TRBJ2-3; 8 bases line up with TRBD1. Germline CDR1 is MDHEN and CDR2 is SYDVKM. With V trimmed by 1 base and J by 5 bases, 5 bases remained unmatched. This CDR3 contains 15 residues. The CDR3 reads CASSLSGGIRDTQYF. The CDR3 nucleotides are TGTGCCAGCAGTTTATCAGGGGGCATAAGAGATACGCAGTATTTT.

DNA for the CDR3: TGTGCCACCAGGAGGGATTGGGGGAACACCGGGGAGCTGTTTTTT. This sequence encodes CATRRDWGNTGELFF. The chain employs TRBV6-5 and TRBJ2-2, with a weak D call TRBD2 (6 bases). Germline values: CDR1 MNHEY, CDR2 SVGAGI. CDR3 length: 15 amino acids. Trimming removed 10 bases from V and 1 base from J, with 16 bases in between.

This sequence joins TRBV9 and TRBJ1-6, with TRBD1 as a possible D gene (6 bases). The germline V gene encodes CDR1 SGDLS and CDR2 YYNGEE. This CDR3 has 16 residues. V was clipped by 0 bases and J by 5 bases, with 12 bases between them. This chain's CDR3 is CASSVGGGLNNSPLHF. As DNA, the CDR3 is TGTGCCAGCAGCGTAGGCGGGGGCCTGAATAATTCACCCCTCCACTTT.

The chain has TRBV15 and TRBJ1-4; tentative D call: TRBD1 (5 bases). Between the trimmed V and J ends, which lost 0 bases and 3 bases, there was a span of 8 bases. The CDR3 runs to 15 residues. Germline assignment: CDR1 LNHNV and CDR2 YYDKDF (reference sequence). CDR3 amino acids: CATSRDDRPNEKLFF. The DNA for the CDR3 is TGTGCCACCAGCAGAGATGACAGACCTAATGAAAAACTGTTTTTT.

The chain has TRBV11-3 and TRBJ2-1; 10 nucleotides line up with TRBD1. V gave up 7 bases and J gave up 9 bases; unmatched junction bases: 9. This CDR3 region has 14 residues. Germline V gene data show CDR1 as SGHNT and CDR2 as YENEEA. The CDR3, as DNA: TGTGCCAGCACCTCCTTGACAGGGGGCGGTGAGCAGTTCTTC. This encodes CASTSLTGGGEQFF.

V is TRBV11-2 and J is TRBJ2-2, with a weak D call TRBD1 (6 bases). The V end lost 1 base, the J end lost 6 bases, and 12 bases lay between the germline ends. Germline CDR1 and CDR2: SGHAT and FQNNGV. The CDR3 has 15 residues. The CDR3: CASSLAQGPPGELFF. In DNA, the CDR3 is TGTGCCAGCAGCTTAGCGCAGGGGCCGCCCGGGGAGCTGTTTTTT.

The genes are TRBV7-2 and TRBJ1-1; weak D call: TRBD1 (6 bases). CDR3 length: 15 residues. Per germline, CDR1 SGHTA and CDR2 FQGNSA. V lost 3 bases and J lost 4, with 15 bases in between. DNA of the CDR3: TGTGCCAGCAGCTTCGACAGGAGTACGATCACTGAAGCTTTCTTT. It yields the protein CASSFDRSTITEAFF.

The chain joins TRBV7-3 to TRBJ2-1; 7 bases are shared with TRBD1. V shed 5 bases, J shed 5 bases, and the junction held 3 bases outside the gene matches. This CDR3 is built from 13 residues. CDR1 is SGHTA, CDR2 FQGTGA, per germline. Here the CDR3 reads CASSHDRDNEQFF. The CDR3 DNA reads TGTGCCAGCAGCCACGACAGGGACAATGAGCAGTTCTTC.

The chain couples TRBV5-1 to TRBJ2-3, with a weak D call TRBD2 (6 bases). Per the germline V gene, CDR1 is SGHRS and CDR2 is YFSETQ. The V gene lost 4 bases and the J gene lost 1 base, with 10 bases spanning the gap. The CDR3 is made up of 14 amino acids. The CDR3 loop reads CASSPGEGTDTQYF. In nucleotides, the CDR3 is TGCGCCAGCAGCCCGGGGGAGGGCACAGATACGCAGTATTTT.

V usage is TRBV4-2 and J usage is TRBJ2-7; TRBD2 aligns across 9 bases. Germline V lookup: CDR1 LGHNA, CDR2 YNFKEQ. This CDR3 has 14 amino acids. The V and J ends lost 1 base and 5 bases, in that order; junction bases with no gene match: 3. This chain's CDR3 is CASSQGTSVDEQYF. The CDR3 DNA follows: TGTGCCAGCAGCCAAGGGACTAGCGTCGACGAGCAGTACTTC.

V is TRBV4-1 and J is TRBJ2-5, with D unclear. V was clipped by 1 base and J by 1 base, with 7 bases between them. The CDR3 has 14 residues. In germline, CDR1 is MGHRA, CDR2 YSYEKL. Written as DNA, the CDR3 is TGCGCCAGCAGCCAAGCGCCAGGCCAAGAGACCCAGTACTTC. Encoded protein: CASSQAPGQETQYF.

J is TRBJ1-1 and V is TRBV5-1; D is possibly TRBD1 (6 bases). Trimming removed 0 bases from V and 10 bases from J, with 13 bases in between. The CDR3 spans 13 residues. In germline, CDR1 is SGHRS, CDR2 YFSETQ. The CDR3 region is CASSLAGGRAAFF. In nucleotides, the CDR3 is TGCGCCAGCAGCTTGGCGGGGGGCAGGGCAGCTTTCTTT.

The rearrangement links TRBV2 to TRBJ2-5; TRBD1 matches at 7 bases. The DNA end favors TRBJ2-7, so the J call may be wrong. CDR3 length equals 14 residues. CDR1 and CDR2 from the germline V gene are SNHLY and FYNNEI. The CDR3 protein is CASMPGQEVYEQYF. In DNA form, the CDR3 reads TGTGCCAGCATGCCCGGACAGGAGGTCTACGAGCAGTACTTC.

The gene calls are TRBV7-3 and TRBJ2-2; possibly TRBD2 for D (5 bases). Germline values: CDR1 SGHTA, CDR2 FQGTGA. V lost 4 bases, J lost 4 bases, and 16 bases lay in between. This CDR3 has 16 amino acids. Here the CDR3 DNA reads TGTGCCAGCAGCTCCTGGGTGGCGGGTAGCACCGGGGAGCTGTTTTTT. It yields the protein CASSSWVAGSTGELFF.

This chain connects TRBV7-9 to TRBJ1-1; D is uncertain. V was cut by 2 bases and J by 1 base, with 14 bases left in between. The CDR3 length is 16 residues. Germline assignment: CDR1 SEHNR and CDR2 FQNEAQ (reference sequence). In DNA, the CDR3 is TGTGCCAGCAGCTTATTACTACGAGGCCCGAACACTGAAGCTTTCTTT. Amino acid sequence: CASSLLLRGPNTEAFF. Variable domain in full (rest from reference TRBV7-9 and TRBJ1-1): DTGVSQNPRHKITKRGQNVTFRCDPISEHNRLYWYRQTLGQGPEFLTYFQNEAQLEKSRLLSDRFSAERPKGSFSTLEIQRTEQGDSAMYLCASSLLLRGPNTEAFFGQGTRLTVV.